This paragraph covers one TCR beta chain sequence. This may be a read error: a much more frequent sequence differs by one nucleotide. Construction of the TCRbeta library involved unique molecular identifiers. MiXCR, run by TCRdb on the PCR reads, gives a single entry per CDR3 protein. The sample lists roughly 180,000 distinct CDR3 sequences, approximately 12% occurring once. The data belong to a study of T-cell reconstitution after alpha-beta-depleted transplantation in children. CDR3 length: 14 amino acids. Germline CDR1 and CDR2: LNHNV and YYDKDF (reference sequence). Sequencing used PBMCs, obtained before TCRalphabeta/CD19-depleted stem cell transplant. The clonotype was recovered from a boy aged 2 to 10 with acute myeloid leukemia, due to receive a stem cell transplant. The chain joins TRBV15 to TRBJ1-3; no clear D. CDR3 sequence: CATSRGDSGNTINF. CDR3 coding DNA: TGTGCCACCAGCAGAGGTGACTCTGGAAACACCATAAATTTT.